This TCR beta chain was captured in a study of T cell repertoires in cytomegalovirus infection. One entry per CDR3 protein results from TCRdb running MiXCR on the reads. The data show about 890,000 distinct CDR3 sequences, about a third seen once. A word on this clonotype: The antigen is undetermined.

This clonotype was obtained from a human donor in good health (CMV status not recorded). Some clones in this sample may be carry-over from other donors' samples. The specimen was cultured CD8+ T cells from PBMCs, collected from culture after CMV antigen stimulation.

The CDR3 nucleotides read TGCAGTGCTAAGGACCTAGCTAACTATGGCTACACCTTC. This translates into CSAKDLANYGYTF. V gene TRBV20-1 combines with J gene TRBJ1-2; D uncertain. CDR1 and CDR2 from the germline V gene are DFQATT and SNEGSKA (reference sequence). The CDR3 has 13 amino acids. The germline V and J ends were trimmed by 4 bases and 0 bases, with 9 bases remaining between them.